The 23 T cell receptor beta chains reported below all come from one sample, sequenced in a study of blood T cell repertoires in COVID-19. Here immunoSEQ multiplex PCR was the method, and the copy in TCRdb shows in-frame clones only, minus some. Found here are 310,000 or so clones, around 86% of them singletons; the top ten hold approximately 2.2%. The sample consisted of peripheral blood. These receptor sequences come from a woman aged 25 to 39 who had recovered from COVID-19.

Comment on this clone: One end of the junction does not line up with germline, which may come from a read error. The rearrangement links TRBV6-4 to TRBJ2-3, with TRBD2 matching 7 bases. This CDR3 contains 12 residues. The germline gives CDR1 MRHNA, CDR2 SNTAGT. The CDR3 region has the DNA TGTGCCAGCAGTGACGGTGTTAGCGGGCCCCAATTT. This sequence encodes CASSDGVSGPQF.

The rearrangement links TRBV18 to TRBJ2-7; perhaps TRBD1 as D (6 bases). The V gene's germline CDR1 is KGHSH and CDR2 LQKENI. V lost 8 bases and J 3 bases, leaving 8 bases between the germline ends. The CDR3 runs 11 residues. The CDR3 DNA follows: TGTGCCAGCGCGGACAGCTACGAGCAGTACTTC. It is translated as CASADSYEQYF.

The rearrangement uses TRBV11-3 and TRBJ2-1; possible D gene TRBD2, 5 bases. The CDR3 has 17 residues. Trimming removed 1 base from V and 0 bases from J, with 13 bases in between. Germline loops: CDR1 SGHNT, CDR2 YENEEA. CDR3 protein: CASSLGRTQSSYNEQFF. CDR3 nucleotide sequence: TGTGCCAGCAGCTTAGGGAGGACCCAGAGCTCCTACAATGAGCAGTTCTTC.

This clone was counted once. The chain combines TRBV19 with TRBJ2-7, with D possibly being TRBD2 (5 bases). Germline V lookup: CDR1 LNHDA, CDR2 SQIVND (reference sequence). The CDR3 covers 14 residues. V was cut by 3 bases and J by 4 bases, with 13 bases left in between. The CDR3 here is CASSIPGVGYEQYF. The CDR3 DNA is TGTGCCAGTAGTATCCCCGGGGTAGGATACGAGCAGTACTTC.

This clone was detected once. The rearrangement joins TRBV19 to TRBJ1-5; the D gene is possibly TRBD1 (5 bases). V was cut by 2 bases and J by 8 bases, with 13 bases left in between. CDR1 and CDR2 (germline): LNHDA, SQIVND (reference sequence). The CDR3 totals 14 residues. CDR3 loop: CASSIQGGGKPQHF. CDR3 DNA sequence: TGTGCCAGTAGTATACAGGGAGGAGGGAAGCCCCAGCATTTT. The full variable domain, with the rest looked up from reference TRBV19 and TRBJ1-5, is DGGITQSPKYLFRKEGQNVTLSCEQNLNHDAMYWYRQDPGQGLRLIYYSQIVNDFQKGDIAEGYSVSREKKESFPLTVTSAQKNPTAFYLCASSIQGGGKPQHFGDGTRLSIL.

The chain couples TRBV7-2 to TRBJ2-1; 8 nucleotides line up with TRBD2. Losses at the gene ends were 6 bases for V and 6 bases for J; bases not matched to a gene: 10. The CDR3 is 15 amino acids. CDR1 is SGHTA and CDR2 is FQGNSA in the germline V gene. The CDR3: CASSRGLGLGNEQFF. The CDR3 DNA is TGTGCCAGCAGTCGGGGACTAGGATTAGGCAATGAGCAGTTCTTC.

This clone was recorded only once. Within the sample, other DNA sequences also encode this same CDR3. The V call is TRBV2, the J call TRBJ2-5; TRBD2 is a possible D gene (5 bases). Trimming took 7 bases from V and 5 from J, leaving 8 bases between them. The V gene's germline CDR1 is SNHLY and CDR2 FYNNEI. This CDR3 has 11 residues. CDR3 in amino acids: CASTRGETQYF. The CDR3 region has the DNA TGTGCCAGCACCAGAGGGGAGACCCAGTACTTC.

The chain couples TRBV27 to TRBJ2-6, with a weak D call TRBD2 (7 bases). Per germline, CDR1 MNHEY and CDR2 SMNVEV (reference sequence). CDR3 length: 15 amino acids. Trimming pared 8 bases from V and 4 bases from J, leaving 15 bases between. CDR3 protein: CASGGAGAGANVLTF. DNA for the CDR3: TGTGCCAGCGGTGGGGCGGGGGCAGGGGCCAACGTCCTGACTTTC.

The V call is TRBV30, the J call TRBJ1-5; maybe TRBD1 (6 bases). The CDR3 length is 14 residues. CDR1 is GTSNPN, CDR2 SVGIG, per germline (reference sequence). Trimming shortened V by 1 base and J by 6 bases, and 13 bases separated the two germline ends. CDR3 amino acids: CAWSDIRGSQPQHF. The CDR3 coding sequence is TGTGCCTGGAGTGACATCAGGGGCTCTCAGCCCCAGCATTTT.

The chain combines TRBV5-8 with TRBJ2-3, with 8 bases identical to TRBD1. This CDR3 is 16 amino acids long. V was clipped by 4 bases and J by 1 base; unmatched bases: 8. The germline V gene has CDR1 SGHTS and CDR2 YDEGEE. The CDR3 DNA follows: TGTGCCAGCAGCCAAGGGACAGGCGGGCGCACAGATACGCAGTATTTT. The encoded protein is CASSQGTGGRTDTQYF.

This chain uses TRBV4-2 with TRBJ2-3, with 11 bases that match TRBD2. After removal of 0 bases from V and 3 bases from J, the junction contained 8 bases not matched to a gene. Looked up from germline, CDR1 is LGHNA and CDR2 is YNFKEQ. The CDR3 totals 18 residues. This chain's CDR3 is CASSQDPPRTSGTDTQYF. CDR3 sequence (DNA): TGTGCCAGCAGCCAAGATCCCCCTCGGACTAGCGGGACAGATACGCAGTATTTT.

The chain links TRBV13 to TRBJ2-1, with 10 bases fitting TRBD2. V lost 6 bases and J lost 4; bases outside the gene matches: 9. This CDR3 spans 16 amino acids. Germline CDR1 reads PRHDT; CDR2 reads FYEKMQ (reference sequence). CDR3 in amino acids: CASRRRTSGDYNEQFF. The CDR3 nucleotides are TGTGCCAGCAGGCGTCGGACTAGCGGAGATTACAATGAGCAGTTCTTC. The complete variable domain, with remaining parts taken from reference TRBV13 and TRBJ2-1, reads AAGVIQSPRHLIKEKRETATLKCYPIPRHDTVYWYQQGPGQDPQFLISFYEKMQSDKGSIPDRFSAQQFSDYHSELNMSSLELGDSALYFCASRRRTSGDYNEQFFGPGTRLTVL.

The gene calls are TRBV4-2 and TRBJ1-6; TRBD1 might be the D (5 bases). The CDR3 sequence is 16 residues long. V shed 0 bases and J shed 13 bases, with 19 bases lying between them. Germline CDR1 LGHNA, CDR2 YNFKEQ. The CDR3 DNA reads TGTGCCAGCAGCCAAGAGGCAGGGCCTTCAAGAGAGCCCCTCCACTTT. Amino acids: CASSQEAGPSREPLHF.

The genes are TRBV11-2 and TRBJ1-6; D is possibly TRBD1 (5 bases). This CDR3 comprises 15 residues. V was clipped by 0 bases and J by 6 bases, with 9 bases between them. Germline V CDR1 and CDR2: SGHAT, FQNNGV. The CDR3: CASSLDRVANSPLHF. In nucleotides, the CDR3 is TGTGCCAGCAGCTTAGACAGGGTGGCTAATTCACCCCTCCACTTT.

The chain joins TRBV6-5 to TRBJ2-7, with 7 bases that match TRBD1. The J segment lost 5 bases and the V segment lost 8 bases, leaving 9 bases of the junction unmatched. This CDR3 spans 13 amino acids. Germline V gene data show CDR1 as MNHEY and CDR2 as SVGAGI. CDR3 nucleotide sequence: TGTGCCAGCGGAGGACAGGTTGCCCACGAGCAGTACTTC. Protein sequence: CASGGQVAHEQYF.

The CDR3 sequence is CASSQEQAYQETQYF. CDR3 sequence (DNA): TGCGCCAGCAGCCAAGAACAGGCCTACCAAGAGACCCAGTACTTC. The chain employs TRBV4-3 and TRBJ2-5; possibly TRBD1 for D (5 bases). The CDR3 contains 15 residues. V gave up 0 bases and J gave up 0 bases, with 8 bases separating them. CDR1 LGHNA and CDR2 YSLEER come from the germline V gene.

This chain links TRBV7-9 with TRBJ1-1; 8 bases align to TRBD1. The V gene end was trimmed by 5 bases and the J gene end by 0 bases; junction bases not matched to a gene: 5. The CDR3 is 15 amino acids. Germline V gene sequence: CDR1 SEHNR, CDR2 FQNEAQ (reference sequence). The CDR3, as DNA: TGTGCCAGCAGCGCAAGACAGGGGATGAACACTGAAGCTTTCTTT. It encodes CASSARQGMNTEAFF. Full variable domain (rest looked up from reference TRBV7-9 and TRBJ1-1): DTGVSQNPRHKITKRGQNVTFRCDPISEHNRLYWYRQTLGQGPEFLTYFQNEAQLEKSRLLSDRFSAERPKGSFSTLEIQRTEQGDSAMYLCASSARQGMNTEAFFGQGTRLTVV.

This clone came up many times. The V call is TRBV7-8, the J call TRBJ2-2; perhaps TRBD2 as D (6 bases). There are 15 residues in the CDR3. Trimming left V 2 bases short and J 6 bases short, with 13 bases between. Germline CDR1 is SGHVS and CDR2 is FQNEAQ. The chain's CDR3 is CASSLQVAGSGELFF. In DNA, the CDR3 is TGTGCCAGCAGCTTACAAGTGGCGGGGTCCGGGGAGCTGTTTTTT.

V gene TRBV19 combines with J gene TRBJ2-1; the match to TRBD1 covers 7 bases. The CDR3 contains 16 residues. V shed 3 bases and J 2 bases; nucleotides not matched to a gene: 7. The germline V gene encodes CDR1 LNHDA and CDR2 SQIVND (reference sequence). DNA of the CDR3: TGTGCCAGTAGTATCGATGAAGGGGGCCCCTACAATGAGCAGTTCTTC. Amino acid sequence: CASSIDEGGPYNEQFF.

This clone was found once. The V gene is TRBV11-2, the J gene TRBJ2-7; 9 nucleotides align to TRBD1. There are 16 residues in the CDR3. Germline V gene lookup returns CDR1 SGHAT and CDR2 FQNNGV. V was clipped by 5 bases and J by 6 bases; unmatched bases: 14. In DNA form, the CDR3 reads TGTGCCAGCAGCCTAGGGCTGGACAGGGGAGGGATCGAGCAGTACTTC. Its translation is CASSLGLDRGGIEQYF.

The chain uses TRBV27 and TRBJ2-3, with D perhaps TRBD2 (6 bases). V was clipped by 4 bases and J by 1 base, with 12 bases between them. The CDR3 length is 15 residues. CDR1 is MNHEY and CDR2 is SMNVEV in the germline V gene (reference sequence). The CDR3 DNA is TGTGCCAGCAGTTCGGGACTTTGGGGCACAGATACGCAGTATTTT. Protein: CASSSGLWGTDTQYF.

The chain uses TRBV10-1 and TRBJ2-1; possible D gene TRBD2, 6 bases. Germline V gene lookup returns CDR1 WNHNN and CDR2 SYGVQD (reference sequence). The ends were cut back, 6 bases at V and 15 bases at J, with 18 bases in the middle. This CDR3 contains 12 residues. CDR3 nucleotide sequence: TGCGCCAGCAGCCCCGGGAGCGGAGTCGTGTTCTTC. Translating it yields CASSPGSGVVFF.

This chain uses TRBV19 with TRBJ1-1; tentatively, D is TRBD1 (5 bases). Germline CDR1 LNHDA, CDR2 SQIVND (reference sequence). Trimming pared 3 bases from V and 5 bases from J, leaving 10 bases between. This CDR3 is built from 13 residues. The CDR3 sequence: CASSMSRETEAFF. In nucleotides, the CDR3 is TGTGCCAGTAGTATGTCCAGGGAAACTGAAGCTTTCTTT.